These T cell receptor beta chains were read from a single sample in a study of T cells after posttransplantation cyclophosphamide. Only in-frame clones appear in the TCRdb table, and some are missing; sequencing was by immunoSEQ multiplex PCR. This table holds tens of thousands of clones, 90% found once. Sequenced material: PBMCs, taken roughly 59 days after allogeneic stem cell transplant with posttransplant cyclophosphamide. The origin of the receptors is a male patient between 60 and 69 years old who received an allogeneic stem cell transplant from a related donor and was CMV-positive. The T cells may partly be graft donor cells. CDR3s include the opening cysteine and the closing phenylalanine or tryptophan. D genes are given only for firm matches. Clone size is stated in some rows and not others, as once, few, many or a class when expanded.

CDR3 DNA: TGTGCCAGCAGCAAACAGGGGGGTAACACCGGGGAGCTGTTTTTT; CDR3 protein: CASSKQGGNTGELFF; J gene: TRBJ2-2; V gene: TRBV7-9; D gene: TRBD1; clone size: -
CDR3 DNA: TGTGCCAGCAGCGCCAGGGGAAGCTCTGGGGCCAACGTCCTGACTTTC; CDR3 protein: CASSARGSSGANVLTF; J gene: TRBJ2-6; V gene: TRBV11-2; D gene: -; clone size: few
CDR3 DNA: TGTGCCAGCAGTACCGGACTCGCATACAATGAGCAGTTCTTC; CDR3 protein: CASSTGLAYNEQFF; J gene: TRBJ2-1; V gene: TRBV2; D gene: -; clone size: -
CDR3 DNA: TGTGCCAGCAGTGATTTTGGGGACAGTAACACAGATACGCAGTATTTT; CDR3 protein: CASSDFGDSNTDTQYF; J gene: TRBJ2-3; V gene: TRBV6-1; D gene: TRBD1; clone size: -
CDR3 DNA: TGTGCCAGCAGTACTAGCGGGGGCGGTAGCACAGATACGCAGTATTTT; CDR3 protein: CASSTSGGGSTDTQYF; J gene: TRBJ2-3; V gene: TRBV9; D gene: TRBD2; clone size: -
CDR3 DNA: TGTGCCAGCAGTTTCGACAGGGACGCCACCGGGGAGCTGTTTTTT; CDR3 protein: CASSFDRDATGELFF; J gene: TRBJ2-2; V gene: TRBV27; D gene: TRBD1; clone size: -
CDR3 DNA: TGTGCCAGCAGTACCTACCTTAGACAGGGTAGAGAAGCTTTCTTT; CDR3 protein: CASSTYLRQGREAFF; J gene: TRBJ1-1; V gene: TRBV7-9; D gene: TRBD1; clone size: once
CDR3 DNA: TGCGCCAGCAGCTTTACGCGAGGGCGTGAAAAACTGTTTTTT; CDR3 protein: CASSFTRGREKLFF; J gene: TRBJ1-4; V gene: TRBV5-1; D gene: -; clone size: once
CDR3 DNA: TGTGCCAGCAGCCGGGAGCCGACTAACTATGGCTACACCTTC; CDR3 protein: CASSREPTNYGYTF; J gene: TRBJ1-2; V gene: TRBV6-4; D gene: -; clone size: -
CDR3 DNA: TGTGCCTGGAGTGTGGGGGGTCAGCCCCAGCATTTT; CDR3 protein: CAWSVGGQPQHF; J gene: TRBJ1-5; V gene: TRBV30; D gene: -; clone size: -
CDR3 DNA: TGTGCCAGCAGCCCAGGGAAGGATTTCTATAATTCACCCCTCCACTTT; CDR3 protein: CASSPGKDFYNSPLHF; J gene: TRBJ1-6; V gene: TRBV7-9; D gene: -; clone size: -
CDR3 DNA: TGTGCCAGCAGGAGGACAGGGGGTCCCTACGAGCAGTACTTC; CDR3 protein: CASRRTGGPYEQYF; J gene: TRBJ2-7; V gene: TRBV6-5; D gene: TRBD1; clone size: few
CDR3 DNA: TGTGCCAGCAGTTATATATCGGACAGGGTAATACGTACGGCCACCGGGGAGCTGTTTTTT; CDR3 protein: CASSYISDRVIRTATGELFF; J gene: TRBJ2-2; V gene: TRBV6-7; D gene: TRBD1; clone size: -
CDR3 DNA: TGTGCCATCAGTGAGTCGGGCGCCTCTAACTATGGCTACACCTTC; CDR3 protein: CAISESGASNYGYTF; J gene: TRBJ1-2; V gene: TRBV10-3; D gene: -; clone size: once
CDR3 DNA: TGTGCCAGCAGTTCCAGCGGGGGGGTAGCCAAAAACATTCAGTACTTC; CDR3 protein: CASSSSGGVAKNIQYF; J gene: TRBJ2-4; V gene: TRBV28; D gene: TRBD2; clone size: -
CDR3 DNA: TGCGCCAGCAGCCAAGATCAGGGGTGGGGATACGAGCAGTACTTC; CDR3 protein: CASSQDQGWGYEQYF; J gene: TRBJ2-7; V gene: TRBV4-1; D gene: -; clone size: -
CDR3 DNA: TGTGCCTGGAGGATTAGCATCCTGCCCGGGGAGCTGTTTTTT; CDR3 protein: CAWRISILPGELFF; J gene: TRBJ2-2; V gene: TRBV30; D gene: -; clone size: -
CDR3 DNA: TGTGCCAGCAGCCCATCCTGGGGGGGGATGAACACTGAAGCTTTCTTT; CDR3 protein: CASSPSWGGMNTEAFF; J gene: TRBJ1-1; V gene: TRBV27; D gene: -; clone size: -
CDR3 DNA: TGTGCCAGCAGTGTAAGGCGACAGGGCGATGAGCAGTTCTTC; CDR3 protein: CASSVRRQGDEQFF; J gene: TRBJ2-1; V gene: TRBV2; D gene: TRBD1; clone size: once
CDR3 DNA: TGTGCCAGCAGCTTAAATTCGGGGACAGGGGGTACTGAAGCTTTCTTT; CDR3 protein: CASSLNSGTGGTEAFF; J gene: TRBJ1-1; V gene: TRBV7-9; D gene: TRBD1; clone size: once
CDR3 DNA: TGCAGCGTTGAGGGGACCCCAGGGGGTGGCTACACCTTC; CDR3 protein: CSVEGTPGGGYTF; J gene: TRBJ1-2; V gene: TRBV29-1; D gene: TRBD1; clone size: -
CDR3 DNA: TGTGCCAGTAGTATACGGACAGGGGCGGACACTGAAGCTTTCTTT; CDR3 protein: CASSIRTGADTEAFF; J gene: TRBJ1-1; V gene: TRBV19; D gene: TRBD1; clone size: -
CDR3 DNA: TGCGCCAGCAGCCAAGGACTTCAGACAGGGGGAAGTGAAAAACTGTTTTTT; CDR3 protein: CASSQGLQTGGSEKLFF; J gene: TRBJ1-4; V gene: TRBV4-1; D gene: TRBD1; clone size: -
CDR3 DNA: TGTGCCAGTAGTACTCAAAAAACAGGGCCCTATGGCTACACCTTC; CDR3 protein: CASSTQKTGPYGYTF; J gene: TRBJ1-2; V gene: TRBV19; D gene: -; clone size: -
CDR3 DNA: TGCGCCAGCAGCCAAGAGCCTACTAACTATGGCTACACCTTC; CDR3 protein: CASSQEPTNYGYTF; J gene: TRBJ1-2; V gene: TRBV4-1; D gene: -; clone size: -
CDR3 DNA: TGTGCCAGCAGCGTACCTACAGGGGTTGAAGCTTTCTTT; CDR3 protein: CASSVPTGVEAFF; J gene: TRBJ1-1; V gene: TRBV7-9; D gene: TRBD1; clone size: -
CDR3 DNA: TGTGCCAGCAGCCAAGGACACTCTGGAAACACCATATATTTT; CDR3 protein: CASSQGHSGNTIYF; J gene: TRBJ1-3; V gene: TRBV5-6; D gene: -; clone size: -
CDR3 DNA: TGTGCCAGCAGCTTTTCGGGACAGGGGACGAATGAGCAGTTCTTC; CDR3 protein: CASSFSGQGTNEQFF; J gene: TRBJ2-1; V gene: TRBV7-9; D gene: TRBD1; clone size: -
CDR3 DNA: TGTGCCAGCAGCTTAGCTAGACTGCCGACCCCATATGGCTACACCTTC; CDR3 protein: CASSLARLPTPYGYTF; J gene: TRBJ1-2; V gene: TRBV7-9; D gene: -; clone size: -
CDR3 DNA: TGTGCCAGCAGTCTCCGGGACAGCGACCCAGCGAACACCGGGGAGCTGTTTTTT; CDR3 protein: CASSLRDSDPANTGELFF; J gene: TRBJ2-2; V gene: TRBV9; D gene: TRBD1; clone size: -
CDR3 DNA: TGCAGCGTTGAAGAAAGACAGGGGATAGGCTATGGCTACACCTTC; CDR3 protein: CSVEERQGIGYGYTF; J gene: TRBJ1-2; V gene: TRBV29-1; D gene: TRBD1; clone size: -
CDR3 DNA: TGTGCCAGCTCACCGAGGACAGCAGATTCACCCCTCCACTTT; CDR3 protein: CASSPRTADSPLHF; J gene: TRBJ1-6; V gene: TRBV18; D gene: -; clone size: -
CDR3 DNA: TGCGCCAGCAGCTTGGGGCAGGGTAGCGGCTACACCTTC; CDR3 protein: CASSLGQGSGYTF; J gene: TRBJ1-2; V gene: TRBV5-1; D gene: -; clone size: -
CDR3 DNA: TGCGCCAGCAGCTTGGGAGGACAGGGAGGGCGGCAGCCCCAGCATTTT; CDR3 protein: CASSLGGQGGRQPQHF; J gene: TRBJ1-5; V gene: TRBV5-1; D gene: TRBD1; clone size: -
CDR3 DNA: TGTGCCAGCAGTGAGGGCAGTAACTATGGCTACACCTTC; CDR3 protein: CASSEGSNYGYTF; J gene: TRBJ1-2; V gene: TRBV2; D gene: -; clone size: once
CDR3 DNA: TGTGCCAGCAGCGGGAGCCGGACAGGGGAGAGGTACAATGAGCAGTTCTTC; CDR3 protein: CASSGSRTGERYNEQFF; J gene: TRBJ2-1; V gene: TRBV7-6; D gene: TRBD1; clone size: -
CDR3 DNA: TGTGCCAGCTCACCACCCGGGGGGGCGTACAATGAGCAGTTCTTC; CDR3 protein: CASSPPGGAYNEQFF; J gene: TRBJ2-1; V gene: TRBV18; D gene: TRBD2; clone size: -
CDR3 DNA: TGTGCCAGCAGCTCACCGGGACAGGGCCGCGAGCAGTACTTC; CDR3 protein: CASSSPGQGREQYF; J gene: TRBJ2-7; V gene: TRBV11-3; D gene: TRBD1; clone size: -